This is a list of T cell receptor beta chains from one sample in a study of cytomegalovirus exposure and HLA in healthy donors. Here immunoSEQ multiplex PCR was the method, and the copy in TCRdb shows in-frame clones only, minus some. The sample contains approximately 170,000 clones, around 80% of which appear only once. The source material was PBMCs. The receptors here all came from a woman in her thirties or forties in good health and CMV-seronegative. Both conserved end residues are part of each CDR3. A D gene is named only where the DNA matches it firmly. Only some rows state a clone size, as once, few, many or a class for expanded clones.

V gene: TRBV13; clone size: -; D gene: TRBD1; J gene: TRBJ2-6; CDR3 DNA: TGTGCCAGCAGCTCCCTACAGGGGAAACTGTCTGGGGCCAACGTCCTGACTTTC; CDR3 protein: CASSSLQGKLSGANVLTF
V gene: TRBV5-6; clone size: -; D gene: -; J gene: TRBJ1-3; CDR3 DNA: TGTGCCAGCAGCTTAGGGGCCCCGAACACCATATATTTT; CDR3 protein: CASSLGAPNTIYF
V gene: TRBV18; clone size: -; D gene: -; J gene: TRBJ2-3; CDR3 DNA: TGTGCCAGCTCACCCGGGGGAAACACAGATACGCAGTATTTT; CDR3 protein: CASSPGGNTDTQYF
V gene: TRBV11-2; clone size: -; D gene: TRBD2; J gene: TRBJ2-5; CDR3 DNA: TGTGCCAGCAGCTTACGACTAGCGGGAGCGATAGGCCAAGAGACCCAGTACTTC; CDR3 protein: CASSLRLAGAIGQETQYF
V gene: TRBV7-6; clone size: few; D gene: TRBD1; J gene: TRBJ2-2; CDR3 DNA: TGTGCCAGCAGCTTAGAGGCCGACAGGGACGGGGCCGGGGAGCTGTTTTTT; CDR3 protein: CASSLEADRDGAGELFF
V gene: TRBV10-3; clone size: -; D gene: TRBD2; J gene: TRBJ2-3; CDR3 DNA: TGTGCCACCACGGGACTAGCGGGCACAGATACGCAGTATTTT; CDR3 protein: CATTGLAGTDTQYF
V gene: TRBV18; clone size: -; D gene: -; J gene: TRBJ2-7; CDR3 DNA: TGTGCCAGCTCACCGGGCCCCTCCTACGAGCAGTACTTC; CDR3 protein: CASSPGPSYEQYF
V gene: TRBV9; clone size: -; D gene: TRBD1; J gene: TRBJ1-4; CDR3 DNA: TGTGCCAGTACCACACAGGGGAAACGGGGATGGAATGAAAAACTGTTTTTT; CDR3 protein: CASTTQGKRGWNEKLFF
V gene: TRBV9; clone size: few; D gene: -; J gene: TRBJ2-2; CDR3 DNA: TGTGCCAGCAGCGGACGTGGGGCACAGAACACCGGGGAGCTGTTTTTT; CDR3 protein: CASSGRGAQNTGELFF
V gene: TRBV6-5; clone size: few; D gene: TRBD1; J gene: TRBJ2-3; CDR3 DNA: TGTGCCAGCCGCATTCGACAGGGAGCAGATACGCAGTATTTT; CDR3 protein: CASRIRQGADTQYF
V gene: TRBV28; clone size: few; D gene: TRBD1; J gene: TRBJ2-1; CDR3 DNA: TGTGCCAGCAGTTTCGCCTCGAGGGGGCCCAATAGGTTCTTC; CDR3 protein: CASSFASRGPNRFF
V gene: TRBV2; clone size: -; D gene: -; J gene: TRBJ2-7; CDR3 DNA: TGTGCCAGCGGGGAAAATAGTCAGACAGTCTACGAGCAGTACTTC; CDR3 protein: CASGENSQTVYEQYF
V gene: TRBV28; clone size: -; D gene: -; J gene: TRBJ1-4; CDR3 DNA: TGTGCCAGCAGTTTGGGGGGGGATCCGAAACTGTTTTTT; CDR3 protein: CASSLGGDPKLFF
V gene: TRBV30; clone size: few; D gene: TRBD1; J gene: TRBJ2-1; CDR3 DNA: TGTGCCTGGAGCCTAGGGACAGGGGGAAACAATGAGCAGTTCTTC; CDR3 protein: CAWSLGTGGNNEQFF
V gene: TRBV27; clone size: -; D gene: TRBD1; J gene: TRBJ1-5; CDR3 DNA: TGTGCCACCGGGACAGATAGCAATCAGCCCCAGCATTTT; CDR3 protein: CATGTDSNQPQHF
V gene: TRBV27; clone size: -; D gene: -; J gene: TRBJ2-7; CDR3 DNA: TGTGCCAGCGCCTACTTGGGGGGATCCGAGCAGTACTTC; CDR3 protein: CASAYLGGSEQYF
V gene: TRBV7-2; clone size: -; D gene: TRBD2; J gene: TRBJ2-3; CDR3 DNA: TGTGCCAGCAGCTTAGCGCCCAGCGGGAGGGCCGCAGATACGCAGTATTTT; CDR3 protein: CASSLAPSGRAADTQYF
V gene: TRBV5-1; clone size: -; D gene: -; J gene: TRBJ1-2; CDR3 DNA: TGCGCCAGCAGCTTGCAAGGGGAGGATGGCTACACCTTC; CDR3 protein: CASSLQGEDGYTF
V gene: TRBV7-9; clone size: -; D gene: -; J gene: TRBJ2-7; CDR3 DNA: TGTGCCAGCAGCCCCGCGCCCTACGAGCAGTACTTC; CDR3 protein: CASSPAPYEQYF
V gene: TRBV5-4; clone size: -; D gene: TRBD1; J gene: TRBJ2-5; CDR3 DNA: TGTGCCAGCAGCCTCCTACCCGGGACAGGTCAAGAGACCCAGTACTTC; CDR3 protein: CASSLLPGTGQETQYF
V gene: TRBV7-9; clone size: -; D gene: -; J gene: TRBJ2-2; CDR3 DNA: TGTGCCAGCAGCCCTCCGACAGGGAACACCGGGGAGCTGTTTTTT; CDR3 protein: CASSPPTGNTGELFF
V gene: TRBV13; clone size: -; D gene: TRBD1; J gene: TRBJ1-1; CDR3 DNA: TGTGCCAGCAGCGCGCAGGGGGTGCGGGCTTTCTTT; CDR3 protein: CASSAQGVRAFF
V gene: TRBV19; clone size: -; D gene: -; J gene: TRBJ1-1; CDR3 DNA: TGTGCCAGTAGCATGGAATCAGGAAACACTGAAGCTTTCTTT; CDR3 protein: CASSMESGNTEAFF
V gene: TRBV29-1; clone size: -; D gene: TRBD1; J gene: TRBJ1-1; CDR3 DNA: TGCAGCGCTGAGGGGACAGCGAACACTGAAGCTTTCTTT; CDR3 protein: CSAEGTANTEAFF
V gene: TRBV5-8; clone size: -; D gene: TRBD1; J gene: TRBJ2-7; CDR3 DNA: TGTGCCAGCAGCTGGGGGACAGGGTATGGCGAGCAGTACTTC; CDR3 protein: CASSWGTGYGEQYF
V gene: TRBV7-8; clone size: -; D gene: -; J gene: TRBJ1-2; CDR3 DNA: TGTGCCAGCAGCTTAGAGAGGGGGATAGATGGCTACACCTTC; CDR3 protein: CASSLERGIDGYTF
V gene: TRBV28; clone size: -; D gene: TRBD1; J gene: TRBJ1-1; CDR3 DNA: TGTGCCAGCAGTTTAGGCAGACAGGGGTTAAGAAGGACTGAAGCTTTCTTT; CDR3 protein: CASSLGRQGLRRTEAFF
V gene: TRBV5-1; clone size: -; D gene: TRBD2; J gene: TRBJ2-5; CDR3 DNA: TGCGCCAGCACCCTCAGACTAGCGGGCTCGGCAGAGACCCAGTACTTC; CDR3 protein: CASTLRLAGSAETQYF
V gene: TRBV13; clone size: few; D gene: TRBD2; J gene: TRBJ2-2; CDR3 DNA: TGTGCCAGCAGCAAATGGACTAGCGGGAGAGTGCGCGGGGAGCTGTTTTTT; CDR3 protein: CASSKWTSGRVRGELFF
V gene: TRBV4-1; clone size: -; D gene: -; J gene: TRBJ2-2; CDR3 DNA: TGCGCCAGCAGCCCTCAGGGGGCAGGGGGGGACACCGGGGAGCTGTTTTTT; CDR3 protein: CASSPQGAGGDTGELFF
V gene: TRBV5-1; clone size: few; D gene: TRBD2; J gene: TRBJ2-5; CDR3 DNA: TGCGCCAGCAGCCAAGTAGCAAGGACTAGCGGCTCGGAGACCCAGTACTTC; CDR3 protein: CASSQVARTSGSETQYF
V gene: TRBV4-1; clone size: -; D gene: -; J gene: TRBJ2-5; CDR3 DNA: TGCGCCAGCAGCCAATCGACCTCCAGAGGTGAGACCCAGTACTTC; CDR3 protein: CASSQSTSRGETQYF
V gene: TRBV27; clone size: -; D gene: TRBD2; J gene: TRBJ2-1; CDR3 DNA: TGTGCCAGCAGCGCTGGGCGGGAGAGGACCAATGAGCAGTTCTTC; CDR3 protein: CASSAGRERTNEQFF
V gene: TRBV6-5; clone size: few; D gene: TRBD1; J gene: TRBJ2-5; CDR3 DNA: TGTGCCAGCAGTTACTCGAGTAGGGGGCAGGGAGAGACCCAGTACTTC; CDR3 protein: CASSYSSRGQGETQYF
V gene: TRBV5-4; clone size: -; D gene: TRBD2; J gene: TRBJ2-3; CDR3 DNA: TGTGCCAGCAGCTTGGGGGGGACTAGCGGGATCTCGGATACGCAGTATTTT; CDR3 protein: CASSLGGTSGISDTQYF
V gene: TRBV6-1; clone size: -; D gene: -; J gene: TRBJ2-5; CDR3 DNA: TGTGCCACCTCGATTAGCGGTCTACAAGAGACCCAGTACTTC; CDR3 protein: CATSISGLQETQYF
V gene: TRBV30; clone size: once; D gene: -; J gene: TRBJ2-3; CDR3 DNA: TGTGCCTGGATAGGGGCTGGAGATACGCAGTATTTT; CDR3 protein: CAWIGAGDTQYF
V gene: TRBV30; clone size: -; D gene: -; J gene: TRBJ1-1; CDR3 DNA: TGTGCCTGGAGTGTTAGTGTGGTTCGCATGAACACTGAAGCTTTCTTT; CDR3 protein: CAWSVSVVRMNTEAFF
V gene: TRBV7-8; clone size: -; D gene: -; J gene: TRBJ2-1; CDR3 DNA: TGTGCCAGCAGCTTAGAACTGACCTACAATGAGCAGTTCTTC; CDR3 protein: CASSLELTYNEQFF
V gene: TRBV2; clone size: -; D gene: -; J gene: TRBJ2-6; CDR3 DNA: TGTGCCAGCAGTCCAGACACCACTGGGGCCAACGTCCTGACTTTC; CDR3 protein: CASSPDTTGANVLTF
V gene: TRBV18; clone size: -; D gene: -; J gene: TRBJ2-7; CDR3 DNA: TGTGCCAGCTCAGAAAACGGACAGACCTACGAGCAGTACTTC; CDR3 protein: CASSENGQTYEQYF
V gene: TRBV4-1; clone size: -; D gene: -; J gene: TRBJ1-1; CDR3 DNA: TGCGCCAGCAGCCATCGTTCAGAGGTAATTGAAGCTTTCTTT; CDR3 protein: CASSHRSEVIEAFF
V gene: TRBV5-6; clone size: -; D gene: TRBD1; J gene: TRBJ1-4; CDR3 DNA: TGTGCCAGCAGCTTAAAACCGGGACAGGGTTTGGCTAATGAAAAACTGTTTTTT; CDR3 protein: CASSLKPGQGLANEKLFF
V gene: TRBV30; clone size: -; D gene: -; J gene: TRBJ1-5; CDR3 DNA: TGTGCCTGGGCCATGGGACACGCTAGCAATCAGCCCCAGCATTTT; CDR3 protein: CAWAMGHASNQPQHF
V gene: TRBV30; clone size: once; D gene: -; J gene: TRBJ2-2; CDR3 DNA: TGTGCCTGGAGGCAGGAAGCGAACACCGGGGAGCTGTTTTTT; CDR3 protein: CAWRQEANTGELFF
V gene: TRBV2; clone size: -; D gene: TRBD1; J gene: TRBJ1-1; CDR3 DNA: TGTGCCAGCAGTGGGCAGGGGGTCCGGAACACTGAAGCTTTCTTT; CDR3 protein: CASSGQGVRNTEAFF
V gene: TRBV5-4; clone size: -; D gene: -; J gene: TRBJ2-7; CDR3 DNA: TGTGCCAGCAGCCTGTCAGGCCTGTACGAGCAGTACTTC; CDR3 protein: CASSLSGLYEQYF
V gene: TRBV5-4; clone size: -; D gene: -; J gene: TRBJ2-3; CDR3 DNA: TGTGCCAGCATCCAGACCGGGAGTGATACGCAGTATTTT; CDR3 protein: CASIQTGSDTQYF
V gene: TRBV6-1; clone size: -; D gene: TRBD1; J gene: TRBJ1-5; CDR3 DNA: TGTGCCAGCACAGGGGGCTCCAATCAGCCCCAGCATTTT; CDR3 protein: CASTGGSNQPQHF
V gene: TRBV15; clone size: few; D gene: -; J gene: TRBJ2-3; CDR3 DNA: TGTGCCACCAGCAGAGGGGGCGGGACCACAGATACGCAGTATTTT; CDR3 protein: CATSRGGGTTDTQYF
V gene: TRBV7-2; clone size: -; D gene: TRBD1; J gene: TRBJ2-7; CDR3 DNA: TGTGCCAGCGCCCGCACCGCCTCGACAGGGCCGACCTACGAGCAGTACTTC; CDR3 protein: CASARTASTGPTYEQYF
V gene: TRBV4-2; clone size: -; D gene: TRBD2; J gene: TRBJ2-5; CDR3 DNA: TGTGCCAGCAGCCAAGGGGCCCTAGCGGGGGGGGGAGAGACCCAGTACTTC; CDR3 protein: CASSQGALAGGGETQYF
V gene: TRBV11-2; clone size: once; D gene: -; J gene: TRBJ2-3; CDR3 DNA: TGTGCCAGCAGCTGGTGGCGTGACCTTAGCCCAGATACGCAGTATTTT; CDR3 protein: CASSWWRDLSPDTQYF
V gene: TRBV4-1; clone size: -; D gene: TRBD2; J gene: TRBJ2-3; CDR3 DNA: TGCGCCAGCAGCCAAGAAGCGCCGGGACTAGCGGGAGGGCCCACAGATACGCAGTATTTT; CDR3 protein: CASSQEAPGLAGGPTDTQYF
V gene: TRBV6-1; clone size: few; D gene: -; J gene: TRBJ1-2; CDR3 DNA: TGTGCCAGCAGTCGGGACGGGGGTAACTATGGCTACACCTTC; CDR3 protein: CASSRDGGNYGYTF